This T cell receptor (beta chain) was retrieved from a study of shared clonotypes between healthy human individuals. There are 15 residues in the CDR3. The germline V gene has CDR1 ENHRY and CDR2 SYGVKD. V trimming: 8 bases; J trimming: 4 bases; junction bases outside the gene matches: 11. TCRdb's table, derived via immunoSEQ multiplex PCR, lists solely in-frame clones and lacks some. The data show some 900,000 clones, with roughly 72% seen just once and roughly 1.5% held by the top ten. Study-level findings and limits: Rarefaction indicated that sorted-subset sequencing remained incomplete although depth was large.

Remarks on this clone: Its antigen is not known.

The V call is TRBV10-3, the J call TRBJ1-2; 9 bases agree with TRBD1. Sequenced input: memory CD4+ T cells sorted from blood. Subset given: CD45RA-negative fraction. The TCR comes from a man between 18 and 29 years old in good health. Here the CDR3 DNA reads TGTGCCATCCGCTTAGGGACAGGGACAGGCTATGGCTACACCTTC. Translating it yields CAIRLGTGTGYGYTF.